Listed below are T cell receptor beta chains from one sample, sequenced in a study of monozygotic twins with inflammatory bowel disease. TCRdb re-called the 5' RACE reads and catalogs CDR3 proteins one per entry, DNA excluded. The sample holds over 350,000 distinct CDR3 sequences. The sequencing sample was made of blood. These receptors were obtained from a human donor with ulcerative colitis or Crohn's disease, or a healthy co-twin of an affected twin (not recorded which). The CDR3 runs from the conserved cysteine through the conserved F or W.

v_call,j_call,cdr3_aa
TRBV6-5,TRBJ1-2,CASSYSTSDYGYTF
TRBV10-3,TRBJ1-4,CAISESTGGNEKLFF
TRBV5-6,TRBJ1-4,CASSLVGMTEKLFF
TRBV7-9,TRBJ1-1,CASSPRSMAEAFF
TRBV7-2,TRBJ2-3,CASSSLSGVSTQYF
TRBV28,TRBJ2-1,CASSLSASGGSQFF
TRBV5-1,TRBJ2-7,CASSAGWAVVGEQYF
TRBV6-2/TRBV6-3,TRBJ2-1,CASKGYNEQFF
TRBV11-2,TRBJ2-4,CASSQDRVAQYF
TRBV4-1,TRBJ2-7,CASSQNTARAAYEQYF
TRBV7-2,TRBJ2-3,CASSPGPERTDTQYF
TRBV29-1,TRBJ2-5,CSVYKGQETQYF
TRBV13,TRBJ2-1,CASMGQGVNEQFF
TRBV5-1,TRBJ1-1,CASSLVGGANTEAFF
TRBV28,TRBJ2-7,CATEVAGGKYEQYF
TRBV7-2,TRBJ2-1,CASSLAASGYNEQFF
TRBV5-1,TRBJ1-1,CASSLGGQGTNTEAFF
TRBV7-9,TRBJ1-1,CASRTGTGNTEAFF
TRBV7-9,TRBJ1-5,CASSSGYQPQHF
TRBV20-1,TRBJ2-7,CSARDPPGHYEQYF
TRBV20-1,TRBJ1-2,CSARIVLYRRQGNYGYTF
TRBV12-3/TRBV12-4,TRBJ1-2,CASTPGGQGAGGYTF
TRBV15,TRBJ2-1,CATSTYTYNEQFF
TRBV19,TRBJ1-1,CASSIIASTGFMNTEAFF
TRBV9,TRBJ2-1,CASNPGGRVNEQFF
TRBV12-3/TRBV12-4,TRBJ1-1,CASSPGQGLRATEAFF
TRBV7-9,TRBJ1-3,CASSLISRGSGNTIYF
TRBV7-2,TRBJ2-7,CASSSWSSGVEQYF
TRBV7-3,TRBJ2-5,CASSRGGASETQYF
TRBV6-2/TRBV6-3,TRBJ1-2,CASSPQGYDGYTF
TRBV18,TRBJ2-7,CASSPLGTGGRSYEQYF
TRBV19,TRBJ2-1,CASSKVTGTGHGDEQFF
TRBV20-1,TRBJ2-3,CSATILWGSGADTQYF
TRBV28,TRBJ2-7,CASTGSSYEQYF
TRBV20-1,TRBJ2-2,CSARPKELSGGALELFF
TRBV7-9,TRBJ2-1,CASSVRVRGYNEQFF
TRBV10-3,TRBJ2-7,CAISEQGTYEQYF